The 25 T cell receptor beta chains below come from one sample, sequenced in a study of T cells expressing NK-cell markers (dated by TCRdb to between 2020 and 2021). The receptor library was made with 5' RACE. TCRdb records Illumina HiSeq 2000 as the sequencer. One entry per CDR3 protein sequence results from the TCRdb reprocessing of the reads, with DNA left out. Per the sample table, the count is about 150,000 distinct CDR3 sequences. The ten most abundant clones make up 9% to 15% of the sample. The sample comprised blood T cells: a sorted CD56 or NKG2C T cell subset, CD4+ or CD8+ T cells, or bulk PBMC T cells (not recorded which). The receptors shown here come from a man younger than 35 in good health. Donor details come from another sample of the same person, matched by shared clones.

The chain carries TRBV29-1 and TRBJ2-3; TCRdb gives TRBD2 as the D gene, but with no DNA this cannot be confirmed. Germline-derived CDR1 and CDR2 are SQVTM and ANQGSEA. The length of the CDR3 is 15 residues. The CDR3 spells CSVEDPREGADTQYF.

The V and J genes are TRBV12-3 or TRBV12-4 and TRBJ2-1; the TCRdb D gene call, TRBD2, has no DNA to confirm it. This CDR3 is 14 amino acids long. CDR3 in amino acids: CASSSAVAHNEQFF.

This chain connects TRBV7-9 to TRBJ2-5; the TCRdb call, TRBD1, lacks DNA for checking. There are 16 residues in the CDR3. Germline V CDR1 and CDR2: SEHNR, FQNEAQ (reference sequence). The chain's CDR3 is CASSRLHRTGQETQYF.

The J gene is TRBJ1-1, the V gene TRBV7-9. This CDR3 comprises 13 residues. Germline CDR1 SEHNR, CDR2 FQNEAQ (reference sequence). CDR3 sequence: CASSLGISNEAFF.

This rearrangement joins TRBV4-3 to TRBJ2-2; no DNA is available, so the TRBD1 call from TCRdb remains unchecked. The CDR3 runs 16 residues. Germline CDR1 is LGHNA and CDR2 is YSLEER. The chain's CDR3 is CASSQGAQGNTGELFF.

This chain connects TRBV14 to TRBJ2-3; TCRdb lists TRBD1, though no DNA is available to test this call. Germline loops: CDR1 SGHDN, CDR2 FVKESK. CDR3 length equals 14 residues. This CDR3 reads CASSYRGPTDTQYF. Full variable domain (rest looked up from reference TRBV14 and TRBJ2-3): EAGVTQFPSHSVIEKGQTVTLRCDPISGHDNLYWYRRVMGKEIKFLLHFVKESKQDESGMPNNRFLAERTGGTYSTLKVQPAELEDSGVYFCASSYRGPTDTQYFGPGTRLTVL.

The V gene is TRBV12-3 or TRBV12-4, the J gene TRBJ2-7; TCRdb's D call, TRBD1, is unchecked because there is no DNA. The CDR3 has 12 amino acids. CDR3 loop: CASRGAANEQYF.

The chain carries TRBV4-2 and TRBJ2-1. CDR3 size: 17 residues. Per germline, CDR1 LGHNA and CDR2 YNFKEQ. CDR3 in amino acids: CASSQEGSGSSYNEQFF.

The chain couples TRBV12-3 or TRBV12-4 to TRBJ2-1; TCRdb's D call of TRBD2 is untestable without DNA. The CDR3 consists of 15 residues. CDR3 amino acids: CASSFPLAAYNEQFF.

V gene TRBV20-1 combines with J gene TRBJ2-5; there is no DNA to check the TCRdb D call of TRBD2. Per the germline V gene, CDR1 is DFQATT and CDR2 is SNEGSKA (reference sequence). This CDR3 region has 15 residues. The CDR3 here is CSVHLDWQYQETQYF.

This chain connects TRBV6-1 to TRBJ1-1; as DNA is missing, the TRBD1 call by TCRdb cannot be tested. CDR1 is MNHNS and CDR2 is SASEGT in the germline V gene. The CDR3 runs 13 residues. The CDR3: CASHGGSGTEAFF.

This chain links TRBV7-6 with TRBJ1-2; the TCRdb D gene call, TRBD1, has no DNA to confirm it. The CDR3 extends over 15 amino acids. CDR1 is SGHVS and CDR2 is FNYEAQ in the germline V gene. CDR3 in amino acids: CASSLEGQGIYGYTF. Supplemented by reference TRBV7-6 and TRBJ1-2, the full variable domain reads GAGVSQSPRYKVTKRGQDVALRCDPISGHVSLYWYRQALGQGPEFLTYFNYEAQQDKSGLPNDRFSAERPEGSISTLTIQRTEQRDSAMYRCASSLEGQGIYGYTFGSGTRLTVV.

The CDR3: CASSPVLGARPGNGYTF. This chain links TRBV7-9 with TRBJ1-2; the TCRdb call, TRBD1, lacks DNA for checking. Germline CDR1 is SEHNR and CDR2 is FQNEAQ (reference sequence). CDR3 length: 17 amino acids.

J is TRBJ2-5 and V is TRBV4-3. Germline-derived CDR1 and CDR2 are LGHNA and YSLEER. The CDR3 covers 16 residues. The CDR3 region is CASSLNRLLEGETQYF.

The rearrangement links TRBV6-2 or TRBV6-3 to TRBJ2-1; the TCRdb call, TRBD2, lacks DNA for checking. There are 19 residues in the CDR3. Germline CDR1 and CDR2: MNHEY and SVGEGT. CDR3: CASSLLPGLAGEGTDEQFF.

V is TRBV9 and J is TRBJ2-1; without DNA, the TCRdb call of TRBD1 cannot be checked. The CDR3 has 15 amino acids. Germline CDR1 reads SGDLS; CDR2 reads YYNGEE. CDR3 residues: CASSVEGQGSHEQFF.

The V gene is TRBV4-3, the J gene TRBJ2-2; the TCRdb D gene call, TRBD1, has no DNA to confirm it. Germline V gives CDR1 LGHNA, CDR2 YSLEER. The length of the CDR3 is 16 residues. CDR3: CASSQDRIGESGELFF.

The rearrangement uses TRBV27 and TRBJ1-2; TCRdb returns TRBD1, unconfirmable since there is no DNA. CDR1 and CDR2 from the germline V gene are MNHEY and SMNVEV (reference sequence). The CDR3 is 12 amino acids. CDR3 region: CASSLAGYGYTF.

This rearrangement joins TRBV20-1 to TRBJ2-3; TCRdb names TRBD2, which stays unverified in the absence of DNA. Germline values: CDR1 DFQATT, CDR2 SNEGSKA (reference sequence). CDR3 length: 15 residues. The chain's CDR3 is CSAGRLAGLTDTQYF.

The chain couples TRBV12-3 or TRBV12-4 to TRBJ1-3; the D call of TRBD1 rests on TCRdb alone, since no DNA is present to check it. The CDR3 length is 13 residues. CDR3 protein: CATKPLDGNTIYF.

This rearrangement joins TRBV2 to TRBJ2-7; there is no DNA to check the TCRdb D call of TRBD2. In germline, CDR1 is SNHLY, CDR2 FYNNEI. The CDR3 extends over 14 amino acids. The CDR3 sequence: CASSGLAGGYEQYF.

CDR3 sequence reads: CATSSHPPGTRYNEQFF. The V call is TRBV15, the J call TRBJ2-1; the TRBD1 assignment by TCRdb is unverifiable without DNA. CDR3 length: 17 amino acids. Germline CDR1 is LNHNV and CDR2 is YYDKDF (reference sequence).

The chain uses TRBV15 and TRBJ1-2; as DNA is missing, the TRBD1 call by TCRdb cannot be tested. The germline CDR1 and CDR2 sequences are LNHNV and YYDKDF (reference sequence). The CDR3 runs 14 residues. CDR3: CATSRGQQGRGYTF. The full variable domain, in which reference TRBV15 and TRBJ1-2 provide the parts outside the CDR3, is DAMVIQNPRYQVTQFGKPVTLSCSQTLNHNVMYWYQQKSSQAPKLLFHYYDKDFNNEADTPDNFQSRRPNTSFCFLDIRSPGLGDTAMYLCATSRGQQGRGYTFGSGTRLTVV.

The genes are TRBV5-5 and TRBJ2-7; absent DNA, TCRdb's TRBD2 call cannot be checked. CDR1 SGHKS and CDR2 YYEKEE come from the germline V gene (reference sequence). CDR3 length: 15 residues. The chain's CDR3 is CASSLRLQSKYEQYF.

J is TRBJ2-3 and V is TRBV12-3 or TRBV12-4; TCRdb lists TRBD2, though no DNA is available to test this call. This CDR3 has 14 residues. The CDR3: CASSYGLYTDTQYF.